A single sample gave rise to the 26 T cell receptor beta chains below, sequenced in a study of CD8 T cells in acute hepatitis C reinfection. Time point given: naive CD8 control sorted from an acute-time-point sample. TCRdb's copy holds only in-frame clones and misses some; the assay was immunoSEQ multiplex PCR. The sample shows tens of thousands of clones, approximately 85% of them seen only once. Sequenced: naive CD8+ T cells from PBMCs. The receptors derive from a woman aged 18-29 years who spontaneously cleared hepatitis C infection.

The chain joins TRBV27 to TRBJ2-3, with no clear D. V shed 5 bases and J shed 7 bases, with 13 bases lying between them. The CDR3 runs 13 residues. Germline CDR1 is MNHEY and CDR2 is SMNVEV (reference sequence). DNA for the CDR3: TGTGCCAGCAGTAATATCCCCTTGCATACGCAGTATTTT. As protein: CASSNIPLHTQYF.

The chain uses TRBV4-1 and TRBJ2-1; no firm D call. Germline CDR1 MGHRA, CDR2 YSYEKL. V lost 1 base, J lost 0 bases, and 10 bases lay in between. The CDR3 is 16 amino acids. CDR3 nucleotide sequence: TGCGCCAGCAGCCAAGTATTGGGAAGCTCCTACAATGAGCAGTTCTTC. Its translation is CASSQVLGSSYNEQFF.

This chain uses TRBV19 with TRBJ1-1; TRBD1 might be the D (6 bases). Germline V lookup: CDR1 LNHDA, CDR2 SQIVND (reference sequence). This CDR3 contains 14 residues. Trimming left V 5 bases short and J 5 bases short, with 15 bases between. CDR3 loop: CASSLQGLWTEAFF. The CDR3 region has the DNA TGTGCCAGTAGTCTTCAGGGGCTTTGGACTGAAGCTTTCTTT.

Only one count was recorded for this clone. The chain uses TRBV29-1 and TRBJ2-7; possible D gene TRBD2, 6 bases. Germline V gene data show CDR1 as SQVTM and CDR2 as ANQGSEA. V was trimmed by 7 bases and J by 0 bases, leaving 13 bases between them. The CDR3 totals 13 residues. This CDR3 reads CSALGGRSYEQYF. The CDR3 nucleotides are TGCAGCGCTCTCGGGGGACGCTCCTACGAGCAGTACTTC.

This clone has only one observation. The DNA for the CDR3 is TGTGCCAGCAGTTTTCGAAGCTCCTACAATGAGCAGTTCTTC. Translation gives CASSFRSSYNEQFF. The chain employs TRBV27 and TRBJ2-1; D not resolved. The germline V gene encodes CDR1 MNHEY and CDR2 SMNVEV (reference sequence). The CDR3 runs 14 residues. Trimming stripped 3 bases from V and 0 bases from J, with 6 bases between.

The chain combines TRBV9 with TRBJ1-5, with D unclear. Trimming removed 3 bases at V and 5 bases at J, with 15 bases between. CDR3 length: 15 amino acids. The germline gives CDR1 SGDLS, CDR2 YYNGEE. In DNA form, the CDR3 reads TGTGCCAGCAGCGCCTCCCTTGTGGCTTATCAGCCCCAGCATTTT. This gives the protein CASSASLVAYQPQHF.

V usage is TRBV7-9 and J usage is TRBJ2-7; D may be TRBD2 (5 bases). Germline loops: CDR1 SEHNR, CDR2 FQNEAQ (reference sequence). The length of the CDR3 is 12 residues. The ends were cut back, 5 bases at V and 3 bases at J, with 8 bases in the middle. The chain's CDR3 is CASSTLVYEQYF. The CDR3 DNA sequence: TGTGCCAGCAGCACACTAGTCTACGAGCAGTACTTC.

This clone was seen only once. The chain employs TRBV13 and TRBJ2-2; TRBD2 agrees at 13 bases. The germline gives CDR1 PRHDT, CDR2 FYEKMQ (reference sequence). V shed 0 bases and J 6 bases; nucleotides not matched to a gene: 4. The CDR3 runs to 17 residues. Written as DNA, the CDR3 is TGTGCCAGCAGCTTAGGACTAGCGGGAGGGCCGGCCGGGGAGCTGTTTTTT. Its translation: CASSLGLAGGPAGELFF.

Worth noting for this clone: An end of the junction does not agree with germline; a read error may underlie this. This rearrangement joins TRBV4-2 to TRBJ1-1, with 8 bases identical to TRBD1. From germline, CDR1 is LGHNA and CDR2 YNFKEQ. The CDR3 loop spans 14 amino acids. CDR3 nucleotide sequence: TGTGCCAGCACCCAAGGACAGGGAGACACTGAAGCTTTCTTT. Protein: CASTQGQGDTEAFF.

This chain joins TRBV7-9 and TRBJ2-7; D not certain. Germline lookup yields CDR1 SEHNR and CDR2 FQNEAQ (reference sequence). The CDR3 covers 12 residues. V lost 1 base and J 8 bases, leaving 9 bases between the germline ends. The CDR3 nucleotides are TGTGCCAGCAGCTTAGGTAGTTACCAGCAGTACTTC. Amino acid sequence: CASSLGSYQQYF.

The chain joins TRBV2 to TRBJ2-1; 10 nucleotides align to TRBD2. Germline V gene data show CDR1 as SNHLY and CDR2 as FYNNEI. The V segment lost 6 bases and the J segment 7 bases; nucleotides outside the gene matches: 12. CDR3 length equals 16 residues. Here the CDR3 DNA reads TGTGCCAGCAGCCCCGGAGGTAGCGGGGGGTGGAATGAGCAGTTCTTC. It is translated as CASSPGGSGGWNEQFF.

The J gene is TRBJ2-1, the V gene TRBV7-9; possibly TRBD2 for D (5 bases). The CDR3 has 14 residues. V was pared by 5 bases and J by 7 bases, with 15 bases between. CDR1 is SEHNR and CDR2 is FQNEAQ in the germline V gene (reference sequence). The CDR3 region has the DNA TGTGCCAGCAGCAGCCCCCAGCGGAGGAATGAGCAGTTCTTC. Amino acid sequence: CASSSPQRRNEQFF.

The sample holds one count of this clone. The chain recombines TRBV28 with TRBJ2-6; D gene ambiguous. Germline V gives CDR1 MDHEN, CDR2 SYDVKM. CDR3 length: 13 residues. Trimming cost V 6 bases and J 4 bases, with 7 bases left between them. CDR3 sequence reads: CASRLEGANVLTF. As DNA, the CDR3 is TGTGCCAGCAGACTCGAGGGGGCCAACGTCCTGACTTTC.

The gene calls are TRBV11-2 and TRBJ2-1, with D perhaps matching TRBD2 (6 bases). The V gene's germline CDR1 is SGHAT and CDR2 FQNNGV. V lost 5 bases to trimming and J lost 9 bases, with 20 bases between them. The CDR3 covers 15 residues. The CDR3 protein is CASSQTERARGEQFF. As DNA, the CDR3 is TGTGCCAGCAGCCAAACAGAGCGGGCAAGGGGTGAGCAGTTCTTC. The full variable domain, its missing parts supplied by reference TRBV11-2 and TRBJ2-1, is EAGVAQSPRYKIIEKRQSVAFWCNPISGHATLYWYQQILGQGPKLLIQFQNNGVVDDSQLPKDRFSAERLKGVDSTLKIQPAKLEDSAVYLCASSQTERARGEQFFGPGTRLTVL.

The chain has TRBV5-1 and TRBJ2-5; D gene uncertain. Trimming removed 7 bases at V and 0 bases at J, with 10 bases between. CDR1 is SGHRS and CDR2 is YFSETQ in the germline V gene. CDR3 length: 13 residues. The CDR3 here is CASGSRDQETQYF. DNA of the CDR3: TGCGCCAGCGGCAGCCGGGACCAAGAGACCCAGTACTTC.

The chain carries TRBV9 and TRBJ2-2; 11 nucleotides align to TRBD2. J was trimmed by 5 bases and V by 0 bases; bases with no gene match: 0. The CDR3 is made up of 15 amino acids. CDR1 and CDR2 (germline): SGDLS, YYNGEE. The CDR3 DNA follows: TGTGCCAGCAGCGTAGTAGCGGGAGGGACCGGGGAGCTGTTTTTT. It codes for CASSVVAGGTGELFF.

The chain couples TRBV30 to TRBJ2-2; D remains ambiguous. The V gene's germline CDR1 is GTSNPN and CDR2 SVGIG (reference sequence). The germline V and J ends were trimmed by 4 bases and 7 bases, with 13 bases remaining between them. The CDR3 is 13 amino acids. DNA of the CDR3: TGTGCCTGGACCCCAATGGGTGGCGGGGAGCTGTTTTTT. Its protein is CAWTPMGGGELFF.

The chain recombines TRBV9 with TRBJ2-1; 9 bases align to TRBD1. The V gene's germline CDR1 is SGDLS and CDR2 YYNGEE. V lost 1 base, J lost 7 bases, and 6 bases stayed unmatched. This CDR3 has 15 amino acids. The CDR3 bases are TGTGCCAGCAGCGTAAGAACAGGGGGCCAGAATGAGCAGTTCTTC. Its translation is CASSVRTGGQNEQFF.

The chain couples TRBV21-1 to TRBJ2-7; the table calls TRBD2, which could not be checked here. TRBV21-1 is an annotated pseudogene. This CDR3 is built from 14 residues. Here the CDR3 DNA reads TGTGCCAGCATTCTGCGGCGCGGGAGCTACGAGCAGTACTTC. Translation: CASILRRGSYEQYF.

The chain has TRBV4-1 and TRBJ1-5; D is unresolved. From germline, CDR1 is MGHRA and CDR2 YSYEKL. V dropped 3 bases and J dropped 3 bases, with 24 bases sitting between them. The CDR3 length is 19 residues. The CDR3 nucleotides are TGCGCCAGCAGCCATTCTAGTAACGGAGACCCTTTATCCAATCAGCCCCAGCATTTT. Protein product: CASSHSSNGDPLSNQPQHF.

The chain recombines TRBV27 with TRBJ1-2; weak D call: TRBD1 (5 bases). The CDR3 is 12 amino acids. CDR1 MNHEY and CDR2 SMNVEV come from the germline V gene (reference sequence). Between the trimmed V and J ends, which lost 10 bases and 5 bases, there was a span of 14 bases. DNA for the CDR3: TGTGCCACTCGTGGGGCAAAATATGGCTACACCTTC. Protein product: CATRGAKYGYTF.

The chain links TRBV7-6 to TRBJ2-5; TRBD2 might be the D (5 bases). Trimming took 2 bases from V and 4 from J, leaving 20 bases between them. Germline CDR1 reads SGHVS; CDR2 reads FNYEAQ. This CDR3 is 17 amino acids long. The CDR3 region has the DNA TGTGCCAGCAGCTTAAATCCGGTTTTCCGGGAATCAGAGACCCAGTACTTC. It specifies CASSLNPVFRESETQYF.

The chain is built from TRBV5-4 and TRBJ2-3, with 8 bases aligning to TRBD2. The CDR3 is 18 amino acids. Trimming at V came to 0 bases and at J to 5 bases, leaving 14 bases not matched to a gene. Germline CDR1 SGHNT, CDR2 YYREEE (reference sequence). This chain's CDR3 is CASSLGPLAGGREDTQYF. The DNA of the CDR3 is TGTGCCAGCAGCTTGGGGCCCCTGGCGGGAGGAAGGGAAGATACGCAGTATTTT.

The chain employs TRBV4-1 and TRBJ2-7, with 11 bases that match TRBD2. Germline V lookup: CDR1 MGHRA, CDR2 YSYEKL. The V and J ends lost 4 bases and 6 bases, in that order; junction bases with no gene match: 8. The CDR3 consists of 15 residues. CDR3 protein: CASSRAAGLAGEQYF. The DNA of the CDR3 is TGCGCCAGCAGCCGAGCAGCTGGACTAGCGGGCGAGCAGTACTTC.

The chain has TRBV27 and TRBJ2-7; 7 nucleotides align to TRBD1. The CDR3 has 15 amino acids. With V trimmed by 2 bases and J by 3 bases, 7 bases remained unmatched. Germline V gives CDR1 MNHEY, CDR2 SMNVEV (reference sequence). DNA of the CDR3: TGTGCCAGCAGTTTAACGGGACAGCCTGGCTACGAGCAGTACTTC. Translating gives CASSLTGQPGYEQYF.

The V and J genes are TRBV4-1 and TRBJ1-3; D not resolved. The CDR3 contains 18 residues. Trimming took off 0 bases at V and 4 bases at J, with 19 bases between the two ends. CDR1 is MGHRA and CDR2 is YSYEKL in the germline V gene. Here the CDR3 DNA reads TGCGCCAGCAGCCAAGATAGGTTGGTACAGATCCTCGGAAACACCATATATTTT. This sequence encodes CASSQDRLVQILGNTIYF.